This TCR beta chain was sequenced in a study of identical twins. Trimming shortened V by 2 bases and J by 6 bases, and 11 bases separated the two germline ends. From germline, CDR1 is MNHEY and CDR2 SMNVEV (reference sequence). The CDR3 loop spans 13 amino acids. TCRdb passed the 5' RACE reads through MiXCR, listing each CDR3 protein once. The data show under 350,000 distinct CDR3 sequences, less than 9.5% seen once. The sample also formed part of further work on yellow fever vaccine responses in identical twins.

This chain uses TRBV27 with TRBJ2-7; no clear D. The sample consisted of CD8+ T cells sorted from blood. This TCR derives from a woman aged 18-35 years in good health. CDR3 coding DNA: TGTGCCAGCAGTTTAACGAGCCGTAGCGAGCAGTACTTC. Its translation: CASSLTSRSEQYF.